This T cell receptor beta chain was obtained from a study of blood T cells in healthy people across ages. Using a J-beta primer mix together with a sample-barcoded 5' primer, a second PCR was run for roughly 7 to 12 cycles. CDR3-containing paired-end reads numbering at least 2.5 million came from each sample. TCRdb analysed the 5' RACE reads with MiXCR anew, one entry per CDR3 protein. The table includes approximately 800,000 distinct CDR3 sequences, 35% to 40% detected once. V gave up 0 bases and J gave up 3 bases; unmatched junction bases: 4. Germline lookup yields CDR1 DFQATT and CDR2 SNEGSKA (reference sequence). The CDR3 sequence is 17 residues long. Worth noting for this clonotype: Its antigen is undetermined.

At least 6 micrograms of total RNA were extracted per sample. Notes on the study in general: The diversity estimates, figures obtained from one million T cells, were considered underestimates. No one knew whether donors had CMV, which possibly confounded expanded clonotype changes.

The sample consisted of blood. This TCR was sampled from a man between 18 and 35 years old in good health. V is TRBV20-1 and J is TRBJ2-3, with TRBD2 identical over 15 bases. The DNA for the CDR3 is TGCAGTGCTAGAGACCCGGGACTAGCGGGAGGTACAGATACGCAGTATTTT. Translation gives CSARDPGLAGGTDTQYF.